The 13 T cell receptor beta chains given below trace back to one sample, sequenced in a study of blood T cells in healthy people across ages. A second PCR, run for roughly 7 to 12 cycles, used a sample-barcoded 5' primer plus a J-beta primer mix. In TCRdb, the 5' RACE reads were re-called with MiXCR into one record per CDR3 protein. The data show roughly 1,300,000 distinct CDR3 sequences, around 59% seen once. The source material was blood. The source is a man aged 18 to 30 in good health.

This clonotype has just one count. The V and J genes are TRBV6-1 and TRBJ1-1; unclear D gene. Trimming stripped 0 bases from V and 10 bases from J, with 15 bases between. Germline V gene data show CDR1 as MNHNS and CDR2 as SASEGT. CDR3 length: 14 residues. CDR3 in DNA: TGTGCCAGCAGTGAAGCGGTTGGGTACGATGGAGCTTTCTTT. It yields the protein CASSEAVGYDGAFF.

The V and J genes are TRBV3-1 and TRBJ2-5; D might be TRBD1 or TRBD2, each matching 6 bases. CDR3 length: 18 residues. Germline loops: CDR1 LGHDT, CDR2 YNNKEL (reference sequence). Trimming removed 0 bases from V and 0 bases from J, with 17 bases in between. The CDR3 loop reads CASSQDTSGATYQETQYF. CDR3 DNA sequence: TGTGCCAGCAGCCAAGACACTTCGGGGGCCACGTACCAAGAGACCCAGTACTTC.

The rearrangement links TRBV7-9 to TRBJ1-4, with a tentative D call TRBD1 (6 bases). Germline-derived CDR1 and CDR2 are SEHNR and FQNEAQ (reference sequence). Trimming shortened V by 5 bases and J by 6 bases, and 13 bases separated the two germline ends. The CDR3 sequence is 14 residues long. The CDR3 loop is CASSLQGWDEKLFF. The CDR3, as DNA: TGTGCCAGCAGCCTACAGGGATGGGATGAAAAACTGTTTTTT.

The chain carries TRBV4-1 and TRBJ2-7; the D gene is possibly TRBD1 (6 bases). Germline CDR1 MGHRA, CDR2 YSYEKL. The ends were cut back, 4 bases at V and 4 bases at J, with 14 bases in the middle. This CDR3 comprises 14 residues. CDR3 in DNA: TGCGCCAGCAGCCCCCGGACAGCGGATTACGAGCAGTACTTC. Its protein is CASSPRTADYEQYF.

This clonotype was detected a few times. The V and J genes are TRBV11-2 and TRBJ2-4, with 11 bases aligning to TRBD2. Germline CDR1 and CDR2: SGHAT and FQNNGV. J was trimmed by 4 bases and V by 2 bases; bases with no gene match: 10. This CDR3 has 18 amino acids. Here the CDR3 reads CASSLRVDLAGGKNIQYF. As DNA, the CDR3 is TGTGCCAGCAGCTTACGAGTGGACCTAGCGGGGGGAAAAAACATTCAGTACTTC.

V is TRBV9 and J is TRBJ1-1, with D tentatively TRBD1 (5 bases). Germline-derived CDR1 and CDR2 are SGDLS and YYNGEE. CDR3 size: 14 residues. V dropped 0 bases and J dropped 6 bases, with 12 bases sitting between them. The CDR3 nucleotides are TGTGCCAGCAGCGTAGGTGGCAGGGACCCTGAAGCTTTCTTT. Its protein is CASSVGGRDPEAFF.

V usage is TRBV20-1 and J usage is TRBJ2-1, with no clear D. The end of the DNA aligns better with TRBJ2-7, so the J call may be wrong. From germline, CDR1 is DFQATT and CDR2 SNEGSKA (reference sequence). This CDR3 has 14 residues. Here the CDR3 DNA reads TGCAGTGCTAGAGGAATGAGCTCCTACAATGAGCAGTACTTC. Translation gives CSARGMSSYNEQYF.

J is TRBJ2-7 and V is TRBV20-1, with a tentative D call TRBD2 (5 bases). The germline CDR1 and CDR2 sequences are DFQATT and SNEGSKA (reference sequence). V lost 6 bases and J lost 2, with 8 bases in between. This CDR3 is 11 amino acids long. The CDR3 DNA follows: TGCAGTGCAGCGGAAACCTACGAGCAGTACTTC. Protein product: CSAAETYEQYF.

The chain recombines TRBV4-1 with TRBJ2-5; possible D gene TRBD1, 5 bases. Trimming cost V 0 bases and J 5 bases, with 16 bases left between them. Germline V gives CDR1 MGHRA, CDR2 YSYEKL. The CDR3 length is 16 residues. The CDR3 loop reads CASSQDRTGPRETQYF. CDR3 bases: TGCGCCAGCAGCCAAGATCGCACAGGACCACGGGAGACCCAGTACTTC.

The chain uses TRBV6-5 and TRBJ1-4; TRBD1 aligns across 7 bases. Germline CDR1 and CDR2: MNHEY and SVGAGI. V was pared by 6 bases and J by 12 bases, with 13 bases of the junction left unmatched. This CDR3 is built from 14 residues. CDR3: CASSRQGLSSELFF. In DNA, the CDR3 is TGTGCCAGCAGCCGACAGGGACTAAGCAGTGAACTGTTTTTT.

In its sample, this clonotype was seen a few times. The rearrangement uses TRBV25-1 and TRBJ1-2; TRBD1 might be the D (6 bases). From germline, CDR1 is MGHDK and CDR2 SYGVNS. This CDR3 has 13 amino acids. Trimming stripped 6 bases from V and 2 bases from J, with 10 bases between. The CDR3 region is CASSGGGNYGYTF. CDR3 nucleotide sequence: TGTGCCAGCAGCGGCGGGGGCAACTATGGCTACACCTTC.

In its sample, this clonotype was seen a few times. The rearrangement links TRBV29-1 to TRBJ2-4; unclear D gene. The DNA matches TRBJ2-7 better at its end, which makes the J call doubtful. The germline CDR1 and CDR2 sequences are SQVTM and ANQGSEA. The CDR3 totals 12 residues. CDR3: CSVHDSGREQYF. CDR3 DNA sequence: TGCAGCGTCCACGACTCAGGTCGCGAGCAGTACTTC.

The table lists this clonotype with a few counts. The chain recombines TRBV3-1 with TRBJ1-4; D gene unclear. This CDR3 is built from 13 residues. V lost 1 base and J 6 bases, leaving 6 bases between the germline ends. Germline V CDR1 and CDR2: LGHDT, YNNKEL (reference sequence). The CDR3, as DNA: TGTGCCAGCAGCCAAGCGAGTTATGAAAAACTGTTTTTT. Amino acid sequence: CASSQASYEKLFF.